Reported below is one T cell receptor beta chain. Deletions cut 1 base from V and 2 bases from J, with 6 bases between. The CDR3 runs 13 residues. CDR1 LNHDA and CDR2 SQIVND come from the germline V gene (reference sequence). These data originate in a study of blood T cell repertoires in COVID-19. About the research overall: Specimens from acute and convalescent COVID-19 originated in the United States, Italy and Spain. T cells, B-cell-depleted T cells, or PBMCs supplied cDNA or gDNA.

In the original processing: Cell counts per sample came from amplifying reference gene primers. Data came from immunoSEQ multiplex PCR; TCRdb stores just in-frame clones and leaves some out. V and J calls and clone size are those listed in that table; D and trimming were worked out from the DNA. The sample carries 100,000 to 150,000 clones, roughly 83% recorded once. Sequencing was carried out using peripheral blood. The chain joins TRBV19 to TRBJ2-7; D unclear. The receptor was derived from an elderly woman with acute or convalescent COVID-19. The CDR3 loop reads CASSIGQAYEQYF. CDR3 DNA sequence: TGTGCCAGTAGTATAGGGCAGGCCTACGAGCAGTACTTC. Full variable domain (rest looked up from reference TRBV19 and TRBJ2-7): DGGITQSPKYLFRKEGQNVTLSCEQNLNHDAMYWYRQDPGQGLRLIYYSQIVNDFQKGDIAEGYSVSREKKESFPLTVTSAQKNPTAFYLCASSIGQAYEQYFGPGTRLTVT.